This T cell receptor beta chain was documented in a study of cytomegalovirus exposure and HLA in healthy donors. Notes on the study in general: Apart from CMV serostatus, no immune exposure information was available. Certain indistinguishable V segments, among them TRBV6-2 and TRBV6-3, were excluded.

Trimming pared 6 bases from V and 2 bases from J, leaving 17 bases between. The CDR3 has 15 amino acids. Per the germline V gene, CDR1 is SGHRS and CDR2 is YFSETQ. A word on this clone: Its target is unknown.

A multiplex PCR was run with 60 Vbeta primers and 13 Jbeta primers. Libraries were prepared by immunoSEQ multiplex PCR; TCRdb keeps only in-frame clonotypes and omits some of them. Here the sample spans some 130,000 clones, around 74% being singletons. Sequences were obtained from PBMCs. The V and J genes are TRBV5-1 and TRBJ2-5; D perhaps matches TRBD1 (6 bases). This receptor was identified in a woman aged 50 to 65 in good health and CMV-seropositive. The CDR3 region is CASTLQPGEQETQYF. In nucleotides, the CDR3 is TGCGCCAGCACCTTACAGCCAGGGGAACAAGAGACCCAGTACTTC.